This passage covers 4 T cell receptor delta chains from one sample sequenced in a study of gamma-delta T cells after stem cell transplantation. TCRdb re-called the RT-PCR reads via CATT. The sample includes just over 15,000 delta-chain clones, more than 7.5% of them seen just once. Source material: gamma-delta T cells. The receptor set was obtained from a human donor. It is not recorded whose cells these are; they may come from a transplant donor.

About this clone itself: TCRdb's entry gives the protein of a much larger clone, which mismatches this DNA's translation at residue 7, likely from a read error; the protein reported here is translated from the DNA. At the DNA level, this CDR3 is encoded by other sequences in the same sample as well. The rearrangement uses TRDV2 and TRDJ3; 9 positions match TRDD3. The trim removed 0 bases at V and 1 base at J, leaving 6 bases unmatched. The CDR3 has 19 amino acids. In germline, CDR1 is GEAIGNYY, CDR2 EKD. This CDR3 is CACDTGWGDTSWDTRQMFF. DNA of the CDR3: TGTGCCTGTGACACCGGTTGGGGGGATACTTCCTGGGACACCCGACAGATGTTTTTC.

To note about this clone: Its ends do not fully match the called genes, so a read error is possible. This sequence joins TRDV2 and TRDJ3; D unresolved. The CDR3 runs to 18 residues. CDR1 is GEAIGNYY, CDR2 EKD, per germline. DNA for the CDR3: TGTGCCTGTGACACCGGGGTGTGCGGCTCCTTTTACACCCTACAGATGTTTTTC. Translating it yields CACDTGVCGSFYTLQMFF.

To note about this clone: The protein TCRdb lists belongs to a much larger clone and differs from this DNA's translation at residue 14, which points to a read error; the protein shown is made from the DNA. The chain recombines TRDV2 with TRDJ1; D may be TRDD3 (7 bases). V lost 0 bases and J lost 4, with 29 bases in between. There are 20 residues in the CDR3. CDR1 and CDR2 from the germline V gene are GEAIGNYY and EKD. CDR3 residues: CACDTVPSNWGSEDGDKLIF. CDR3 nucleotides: TGTGCCTGTGACACCGTTCCTTCCAACTGGGGATCGGAAGATGGCGATAAACTCATCTTT.

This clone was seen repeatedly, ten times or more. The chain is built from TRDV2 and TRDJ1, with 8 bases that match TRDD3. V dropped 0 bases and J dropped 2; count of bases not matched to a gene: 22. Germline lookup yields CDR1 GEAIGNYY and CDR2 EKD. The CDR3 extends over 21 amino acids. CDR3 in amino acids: CACDTVPTGKVLGVRTDKLIF. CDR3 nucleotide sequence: TGTGCCTGTGACACCGTGCCTACGGGGAAAGTACTGGGGGTCCGGACCGATAAACTCATCTTT.